Presented here are 25 T cell receptor beta chains from one specimen sequenced in a study of blood T cells in healthy people across ages. It was with a sample-barcoded 5' primer and a J-beta primer mix that a second PCR of roughly 7 to 12 cycles was run. Each CDR3 protein gets one entry after TCRdb re-called the 5' RACE reads with MiXCR. Here the sample spans about 1.8 million distinct CDR3 sequences, about 49% being singletons. Source material: blood. Every receptor here comes from a middle-aged woman in good health.

The rearrangement uses TRBV6-2 or TRBV6-3 and TRBJ1-2; a possible D gene is TRBD1 (6 bases). The CDR3 has 14 residues. Germline V lookup: CDR1 MNHEY, CDR2 SVGEGT. Trimming cost V 3 bases and J 4 bases, with 12 bases left between them. CDR3 amino acids: CASSYSGQIYGYTF. The CDR3 DNA sequence: TGTGCCAGCAGTTATAGCGGACAGATCTATGGCTACACCTTC.

The genes are TRBV2 and TRBJ2-5, with TRBD1 matching 9 bases. CDR1 and CDR2 from the germline V gene are SNHLY and FYNNEI. J was trimmed by 2 bases and V by 6 bases; bases with no gene match: 10. The length of the CDR3 is 16 residues. The CDR3 spells CASSAPGQGPQETQYF. The DNA for the CDR3 is TGTGCCAGCAGCGCTCCGGGACAGGGCCCGCAAGAGACCCAGTACTTC.

The gene calls are TRBV25-1 and TRBJ2-1; 9 bases agree with TRBD2. V lost 8 bases to trimming and J lost 3 bases; unmatched junction nucleotides: 8. The CDR3 is 15 amino acids. CDR1 MGHDK and CDR2 SYGVNS come from the germline V gene. The CDR3 bases are TGTGCCAGCGCCACCGGGACTAGCAGCTACAATGAGCAGTTCTTC. It codes for CASATGTSSYNEQFF.

The rearrangement links TRBV10-2 to TRBJ2-1; the D call may be TRBD1 or TRBD2 (5 bases each). Between the trimmed V and J ends, which lost 6 bases and 6 bases, there was a span of 18 bases. CDR3 length: 15 amino acids. Germline V gives CDR1 WSHSY, CDR2 SAAADI. CDR3 sequence reads: CASSPKGPFGNEQFF. Here the CDR3 DNA reads TGCGCCAGCAGCCCAAAGGGACCGTTTGGCAATGAGCAGTTCTTC.

This clonotype was detected only a few times. V usage is TRBV28 and J usage is TRBJ2-1; the D gene is possibly TRBD2 (5 bases). Germline V gives CDR1 MDHEN, CDR2 SYDVKM. CDR3 size: 12 residues. V lost 3 bases to trimming and J lost 12 bases, with 12 bases between them. In nucleotides, the CDR3 is TGTGCCAGCAGTTTGAAAGTTAGCGTGCAGTTCTTC. The encoded protein is CASSLKVSVQFF.

This clonotype was counted only a few times. The rearrangement joins TRBV28 to TRBJ2-7; 7 positions match TRBD1. This CDR3 is built from 15 residues. V lost 5 bases, J lost 2 bases, and 9 bases stayed unmatched. The germline V gene encodes CDR1 MDHEN and CDR2 SYDVKM. The CDR3 loop reads CASSPPGTATYEQYF. The CDR3 DNA sequence: TGTGCCAGCAGTCCGCCCGGGACAGCCACCTACGAGCAGTACTTC.

The rearrangement joins TRBV29-1 to TRBJ2-1; D possibly corresponds to TRBD1 (5 bases). V was clipped by 3 bases and J by 2 bases, with 11 bases between them. The CDR3 extends over 14 amino acids. CDR1 and CDR2 from the germline V gene are SQVTM and ANQGSEA. The CDR3 region is CSVENPRAYNEQFF. In nucleotides, the CDR3 is TGCAGCGTTGAGAACCCCAGGGCCTACAATGAGCAGTTCTTC.

The V and J genes are TRBV2 and TRBJ2-1; 12 bases align to TRBD1. V trimming: 4 bases; J trimming: 6 bases; junction bases outside the gene matches: 10. Germline V gene lookup returns CDR1 SNHLY and CDR2 FYNNEI. CDR3 length: 17 amino acids. CDR3 DNA: TGTGCCAGCAGTGTTCCGGGACAGGGGGCGCCGGGCAATGAGCAGTTCTTC. This codes for CASSVPGQGAPGNEQFF.

J is TRBJ2-7 and V is TRBV27, with TRBD1 identical over 7 bases. With 4 bases clipped from V and 2 bases from J, the junction kept 11 bases outside the gene matches. This CDR3 is built from 16 residues. Germline V gene data show CDR1 as MNHEY and CDR2 as SMNVEV (reference sequence). The CDR3 sequence is CASSSSSGQLTYEQYF. The DNA of the CDR3 is TGTGCCAGCAGTTCCTCCTCGGGACAGTTAACCTACGAGCAGTACTTC.

On this clonotype itself: Since a much larger clone is just one base distant, this may be a read error. The CDR3 spells CASSRTSGGGDEQYF. Written as DNA, the CDR3 is TGTGCCAGCAGTCGGACTAGCGGGGGCGGGGATGAGCAGTACTTC. This sequence joins TRBV6-2 or TRBV6-3 and TRBJ2-5; 13 nucleotides align to TRBD2. V lost 5 bases and J lost 11; bases outside the gene matches: 11. The CDR3 loop spans 15 amino acids. Per the germline V gene, CDR1 is MNHEY and CDR2 is SVGEGT.

This clonotype was recorded a few times. The chain joins TRBV7-6 to TRBJ2-3; TRBD2 matches 13 bases. The CDR3 has 16 amino acids. Per the germline V gene, CDR1 is SGHVS and CDR2 is FNYEAQ. J gave up 4 bases and V 5 bases, and 6 bases lay outside the gene matches. CDR3 protein: CASSLQGLAGPDTQYF. Here the CDR3 DNA reads TGTGCCAGCAGCCTCCAGGGACTAGCGGGACCAGATACGCAGTATTTT.

The chain joins TRBV20-1 to TRBJ1-4, with D hard to call. V lost 5 bases and J 0 bases, leaving 16 bases between the germline ends. CDR1 DFQATT and CDR2 SNEGSKA come from the germline V gene (reference sequence). The CDR3 has 16 amino acids. The CDR3 DNA is TGCAGTGCTCCAAAAAACAAGGGAACAACTAATGAAAAACTGTTTTTT. Amino acid sequence: CSAPKNKGTTNEKLFF.

There are a few counts of this clonotype. V gene TRBV29-1 combines with J gene TRBJ1-6; the D is unclear. V was trimmed by 3 bases and J by 7 bases, leaving 4 bases between them. CDR1 is SQVTM and CDR2 is ANQGSEA in the germline V gene. The CDR3 has 11 amino acids. The CDR3 nucleotides are TGCAGCGTTGAGGAGAATTCACCCCTCCACTTT. Translation gives CSVEENSPLHF. The full variable domain, rest sourced from reference TRBV29-1 and TRBJ1-6, is SAVISQKPSRDICQRGTSLTIQCQVDSQVTMMFWYRQQPGQSLTLIATANQGSEATYESGFVIDKFPISRPNLTFSTLTVSNMSPEDSSIYLCSVEENSPLHFGNGTRLTVT.

Only a few counts were recorded for this clonotype. The chain recombines TRBV6-5 with TRBJ1-6; 10 bases align to TRBD1. Germline CDR1 is MNHEY and CDR2 is SVGAGI. CDR3 length equals 16 residues. V dropped 2 bases and J dropped 9; count of bases not matched to a gene: 7. The CDR3 loop reads CASSYTGQGLASPLHF. In nucleotides, the CDR3 is TGTGCCAGCAGTTACACGGGACAGGGGCTAGCTTCACCCCTCCACTTT.

This clonotype showed up just a few times. The chain combines TRBV2 with TRBJ2-3, with D maybe TRBD1 (6 bases). The CDR3 is 16 residues long. V was cut by 7 bases and J by 1 base, with 18 bases left in between. CDR1 and CDR2 from the germline V gene are SNHLY and FYNNEI. The CDR3 nucleotides are TGTGCCAGCACCCCGACAGGACCAGAGGGCACAGATACGCAGTATTTT. Its translation: CASTPTGPEGTDTQYF.

The genes are TRBV27 and TRBJ1-5, with TRBD1 matching 8 bases. Unmatched junction bases numbered 7, after V lost 6 bases and J lost 6 bases. Germline V gene sequence: CDR1 MNHEY, CDR2 SMNVEV (reference sequence). CDR3 length: 14 residues. This CDR3 reads CASSSGGVGQPQHF. CDR3 nucleotides: TGTGCCAGCAGCTCAGGGGGCGTCGGTCAGCCCCAGCATTTT.

This clonotype was counted a few times. The rearrangement links TRBV20-1 to TRBJ2-1; 11 positions match TRBD1. From germline, CDR1 is DFQATT and CDR2 SNEGSKA (reference sequence). V was pared by 6 bases and J by 5 bases, with 12 bases of the junction left unmatched. This CDR3 has 16 amino acids. The CDR3 sequence: CSAPDRDRGTDNEQFF. DNA for the CDR3: TGCAGTGCGCCAGACCGGGACAGGGGGACGGACAATGAGCAGTTCTTC.

V usage is TRBV6-1 and J usage is TRBJ1-6; D gene uncertain. CDR3 size: 15 residues. Germline V gene sequence: CDR1 MNHNS, CDR2 SASEGT. The V end lost 2 bases, the J end lost 10 bases, and 15 bases lay between the germline ends. The DNA of the CDR3 is TGTGCCAGCAGTGAAAGTCGTAGCTTCGGGTCACCCCTCCACTTT. It specifies CASSESRSFGSPLHF.

This chain uses TRBV7-2 with TRBJ2-1; tentative D call: TRBD2 (5 bases). Trimming left V 7 bases short and J 2 bases short, with 12 bases between. CDR3 length equals 14 residues. CDR1 is SGHTA and CDR2 is FQGNSA in the germline V gene. Written as DNA, the CDR3 is TGTGCCAGCACCCCGGGATACGCCTACAATGAGCAGTTCTTC. Protein: CASTPGYAYNEQFF.

This sequence joins TRBV7-8 and TRBJ2-5; the D gene is possibly TRBD2 (5 bases). Deletions cut 5 bases from V and 7 bases from J, with 14 bases between. The length of the CDR3 is 13 residues. Germline CDR1 is SGHVS and CDR2 is FQNEAQ. CDR3 sequence reads: CASSPHRGGTQYF. The CDR3 DNA reads as TGTGCCAGCAGCCCACATCGTGGAGGGACCCAGTACTTC. Complete variable domain (other parts from reference TRBV7-8 and TRBJ2-5): GAGVSQSPRYKVAKRGQDVALRCDPISGHVSLFWYQQALGQGPEFLTYFQNEAQLDKSGLPSDRFFAERPEGSVSTLKIQRTQQEDSAVYLCASSPHRGGTQYFGPGTRLLVL.

DNA for the CDR3: TGCAGTGCTCTGACTAGCGGGGGGGTCTGGGGCAATGAGCAGTTCTTC. Protein sequence: CSALTSGGVWGNEQFF. The J gene is TRBJ2-1, the V gene TRBV20-1, with TRBD2 matching 14 bases. This CDR3 comprises 16 residues. With V trimmed by 5 bases and J by 6 bases, 9 bases remained unmatched. Germline V gives CDR1 DFQATT, CDR2 SNEGSKA (reference sequence).

The gene calls are TRBV4-3 and TRBJ1-2, with 7 bases identical to TRBD1. Germline V gene lookup returns CDR1 LGHNA and CDR2 YSLEER. V lost 5 bases, J lost 9 bases, and 15 bases stayed unmatched. This CDR3 contains 15 residues. The chain's CDR3 is CASSVQTGIVGSYTF. The CDR3, as DNA: TGCGCCAGCAGCGTACAGACAGGGATTGTCGGGAGCTACACCTTC.

This clonotype has more than one count but fewer than ten. The chain carries TRBV3-1 and TRBJ2-7, with D possibly being TRBD1 or TRBD2 (5 bases each). From germline, CDR1 is LGHDT and CDR2 YNNKEL (reference sequence). The V and J ends lost 4 bases and 7 bases respectively, with 17 bases between them. The CDR3 covers 14 residues. CDR3: CASSPGPKVGEQYF. Written as DNA, the CDR3 is TGTGCCAGCAGCCCGGGACCAAAGGTTGGGGAGCAGTACTTC.

This clonotype was recorded a few times. The genes are TRBV29-1 and TRBJ2-3, with no clear D. Between the trimmed V and J ends, which lost 4 bases and 4 bases, there was a span of 9 bases. Germline V gene data show CDR1 as SQVTM and CDR2 as ANQGSEA. The CDR3 is made up of 12 amino acids. CDR3 in amino acids: CSVGEIPDTQYF. CDR3 coding DNA: TGCAGCGTTGGAGAGATCCCAGATACGCAGTATTTT.

This clonotype turned up a few times. The gene calls are TRBV4-3 and TRBJ2-4, with 10 bases lining up with TRBD1. CDR1 is LGHNA, CDR2 YSLEER, per germline. The CDR3 has 18 residues. Trimming cost V 0 bases and J 0 bases; bases outside gene matches: 5. The CDR3 nucleotides are TGCGCCAGCAGCCAAGAGGGACAGGGGCTTCTAGCCAAAAACATTCAGTACTTC. It yields the protein CASSQEGQGLLAKNIQYF.